Listed below are T cell receptor beta chains from one sample, sequenced in a study of blood T cell repertoires in COVID-19. Assay: immunoSEQ multiplex PCR; the TCRdb copy retains only in-frame clones and omits some. This table has 40,000 to 55,000 clones, 70% to 85% appearing once. The source material was peripheral blood. The receptors come from a human donor in a cohort sampled during active COVID-19. Both conserved end residues are part of each CDR3. D genes are given only for firm matches. A row's size may be missing; if present it is once, few, many or a size class.

TRBV10-3	TRBD1	TRBJ2-7	few	TGTGCCATCAGTGAGTCGGTAGGGACAGGGTTCTACGAGCAGTACTTC	CAISESVGTGFYEQYF
TRBV5-5	TRBD2	TRBJ2-1	once	TGTGCCAGCAGCTTGAGACTAGCGGCCTCCTACAATGAGCAGTTCTTC	CASSLRLAASYNEQFF
TRBV7-9	TRBD1	TRBJ1-4	-	TGTGCCAGCAGCCCGCCGACAGGGCTTGATGAAAAACTGTTTTTT	CASSPPTGLDEKLFF
TRBV7-2	-	TRBJ2-1	-	TGTGCCAGCAGCTTAGCGCGGCCCAGACTGGGCAATGAGCAGTTCTTC	CASSLARPRLGNEQFF
TRBV27	TRBD1	TRBJ1-4	-	TGTGCCAGCAGTTCACCAGACAGGGGTTACGAAAAACTGTTTTTT	CASSSPDRGYEKLFF
TRBV11-2	TRBD1	TRBJ1-4	-	TGTGCCAGCAGCTTCGGGACAGGGCATGAAAAACTGTTTTTT	CASSFGTGHEKLFF
TRBV5-1	TRBD1	TRBJ1-6	-	TGCGCCAGCAGCCTGGCCGGGACAGCAAATTCACCCCTCCACTTT	CASSLAGTANSPLHF
TRBV6-5	-	TRBJ2-5	few	TGTGCCAGCAGTTACTCGATAGGCCAGGGCGGAGAGACCCAGTACTTC	CASSYSIGQGGETQYF
TRBV5-4	TRBD2	TRBJ2-7	-	TGTGCCAGCAGCTTGGAACTAGCGGAGCAGTACTTC	CASSLELAEQYF
TRBV18	TRBD1	TRBJ2-7	-	TGTGCCAGCTCGTCCGGGACAGGGTCCACGTCGTCGTACGAGCAGTACTTC	CASSSGTGSTSSYEQYF
TRBV20-1	TRBD2	TRBJ2-5	once	TGCAGTGCTAGTAGGGGACTAGCGGAGAAACAAGAGACCCAGTACTTC	CSASRGLAEKQETQYF
TRBV5-4	TRBD2	TRBJ2-1	-	TGTGCCAGCAGCTGGGGACTAGTCACCTACAATGAGCAGTTCTTC	CASSWGLVTYNEQFF
TRBV12-5	-	TRBJ1-5	-	TGTGCTAGTGGTGGACGGGAAAGCAATCAGCCCCAGCATTTT	CASGGRESNQPQHF
TRBV18	-	TRBJ1-2	once	TGTGCCAGCTCACCACAGGGAGGGACGGATGGCTACACCTTC	CASSPQGGTDGYTF
TRBV12-3/TRBV12-4	TRBD2	TRBJ2-1	-	TGTGCCAGCAGTCTCGGACTAGCGGGAGAGTTCTTC	CASSLGLAGEFF
TRBV24-1	-	TRBJ2-2	once	TGTGCCACTACCCCTAAGGGAGCGAACACCGGGGAGCTGTTTTTT	CATTPKGANTGELFF
TRBV3-1/TRBV3-2	-	TRBJ1-1	-	TGTGCCAGCAGCCCCTGGGGGGACACTGAAGCTTTCTTT	CASSPWGDTEAFF
TRBV18	-	TRBJ1-2	-	TGTGCCAGCTCACATCTTCAGGGAGGCTACACCTTC	CASSHLQGGYTF
TRBV5-4	TRBD2	TRBJ2-5	-	TGTGCCAGCAGCTTGATCGCGGGAGTTGAGACCCAGTACTTC	CASSLIAGVETQYF
TRBV5-4	-	TRBJ1-2	-	TGTGCCAGCAGCTTCATCACACCAAACTATGGCTACACCTTC	CASSFITPNYGYTF
TRBV6-1	-	TRBJ1-2	-	TGTGCCAGCAGTGAAAAGGCGCGAGCGATTAACTATGGCTACACCTTC	CASSEKARAINYGYTF
TRBV5-8	TRBD2	TRBJ2-1	-	TGTGCCAGCAGCCAGACTAGCGGCTACAATGAGCAGTTCTTC	CASSQTSGYNEQFF
TRBV4-3	-	TRBJ2-3	-	TGCGCCAGCAGCCAAGAACTAGCAGGGACAGATACGCAGTATTTT	CASSQELAGTDTQYF
TRBV5-1	TRBD2	TRBJ2-1	-	TGCGCCAGCAGCTTGGTAGCGGGAGGGGACAATGAGCAGTTCTTC	CASSLVAGGDNEQFF
TRBV2	-	TRBJ2-2	-	TGTGCCAGCAGTGAGGGGGGAAGGGAGCTGTTTTTT	CASSEGGRELFF
TRBV24-1	-	TRBJ2-2	once	TGTGCCACCAGTGATGCCCTTTGGCGCGGCAACACCGGGGAGCTGTTTTTT	CATSDALWRGNTGELFF
TRBV27	-	TRBJ1-1	once	TGTGCCAGCAGTTTTCTTTCGGGGTATAGAACTGAAGCTTTCTTT	CASSFLSGYRTEAFF
TRBV7-2	-	TRBJ2-5	-	TGTGCCAGCAGCATGGGGAGGCAAGAGACCCAGTACTTC	CASSMGRQETQYF
TRBV28	-	TRBJ2-3	-	TGTGCCAGCATATCCGGGAAGAGCACAGATACGCAGTATTTT	CASISGKSTDTQYF
TRBV6-5	-	TRBJ2-7	once	TGTGCCAGCAGTTACAGCCCTACCTACGAGCAGTACTTC	CASSYSPTYEQYF
TRBV2	-	TRBJ1-3	-	TGTGCCAGCAGCGTGACAGGACCGCCTGGAAACACCATATATTTT	CASSVTGPPGNTIYF
TRBV11-2	TRBD1	TRBJ2-1	-	TGTGCCAGCAGCTTATTACAGGGGGCCTATGAGCAGTTCTTC	CASSLLQGAYEQFF
TRBV2	TRBD2	TRBJ2-7	once	TGTGCCAGCAGGGAGCGGGAGGGGAGTTACGAGCAGTACTTC	CASREREGSYEQYF
TRBV19	-	TRBJ1-1	-	TGTGCCAGTAGTATTCGGGGGGAGCGCACTGAAGCTTTCTTT	CASSIRGERTEAFF
TRBV27	-	TRBJ2-1	-	TGTGCCAGCAGTTTTGGACTTGTTAACAATGAGCAGTTCTTC	CASSFGLVNNEQFF
TRBV27	TRBD1	TRBJ1-6	-	TGTGCCAGCAGTCCGAATGCCGGGACAGTGTTTGGCTCACCCCTCCACTTT	CASSPNAGTVFGSPLHF
TRBV24-1	-	TRBJ2-7	-	TGTGCCACCAGTGATTGGGACTGTTGTTCTACGGGGCAGTACTTC	CATSDWDCCSTGQYF
TRBV27	-	TRBJ1-2	-	TGTGCCAGCAGTTTAACTAGAGAAGCCTTCTATGGCTACACCTTC	CASSLTREAFYGYTF
TRBV19	-	TRBJ1-5	once	TGTGCCAGTAGTATCTTGAGTCAGCCCCAGCATTTT	CASSILSQPQHF
TRBV5-5	-	TRBJ1-2	once	TGTGCCAGCAGCTTGGGCGCAGGGGTTAACTATGGCTACACCTTC	CASSLGAGVNYGYTF
TRBV5-8	-	TRBJ1-2	-	TGTGCCAGCAGTCGGGATCCCCGCTATGGCTACACCTTC	CASSRDPRYGYTF
TRBV4-1	-	TRBJ2-2	-	TGCGCCAGCAGCCCAGGGACAACGAACACCGGGGAGCTGTTTTTT	CASSPGTTNTGELFF
TRBV6-2/TRBV6-3	TRBD2	TRBJ2-1	-	TGTGCCAGCAGTTGGACTAGCAGAGATGAGCAGTTCTTC	CASSWTSRDEQFF
TRBV4-3	TRBD1	TRBJ2-7	-	TGCGCCAGCAGCCAAGGTCGGACAGGGCCCTACGAGCAGTACTTC	CASSQGRTGPYEQYF
TRBV5-1	TRBD1	TRBJ2-3	-	TGCGCCAGCAGCTCCGGACAGGGTATCGCAGATACGCAGTATTTT	CASSSGQGIADTQYF
TRBV19	TRBD1	TRBJ2-5	-	TGTGCCAGTAATAACCCGGGACAGGGTGTGGAGACCCAGTACTTC	CASNNPGQGVETQYF
TRBV2	TRBD1	TRBJ2-1	once	TGTGCCAGCAGGGACAGGGGTAGAGATGAGCAGTTCTTC	CASRDRGRDEQFF
TRBV21-1	-	TRBJ2-3	-	TGTGCCAGCCGGGACAAGCTATACACAGATACGCAGTATTTT	CASRDKLYTDTQYF
TRBV6-1	TRBD1	TRBJ1-1	few	TGTGCCAGCAGTGAGGACAGGGGTTACACTGAAGCTTTCTTT	CASSEDRGYTEAFF
TRBV5-1	TRBD1	TRBJ1-6	-	TGCGCCAGCAGCTTGCAGGGGGGTAATTCACCCCTCCACTTT	CASSLQGGNSPLHF
TRBV7-9	-	TRBJ2-2	-	TGTGCCAGCAGCCTTGGTCGGGGTACCGGGGAGCTGTTTTTT	CASSLGRGTGELFF
TRBV28	TRBD2	TRBJ2-1	-	TGTGCCAGCAGTGGGCTGGGACTAGCGGGAGGTGGTGAGCAGTTCTTC	CASSGLGLAGGGEQFF